This is a list of T cell receptor beta chains from one sample in a study of tumor-infiltrating lymphocytes in primary liver carcinoma. One entry per CDR3 protein, called by TCRdb with MiXCR from the multiplex PCR reads. The repertoire includes around 170,000 distinct CDR3 sequences, 60% of them detected once, and around 74% sits in the top ten. Sequencing used peripheral blood. The receptors stem from a man between 35 and 55 years old with primary liver carcinoma and hepatitis B virus infection. Each CDR3 is given with its conserved first and last residue.

>TRBV6-2/TRBV6-3|15|TRBJ2-3
CASSYSGFLTDTQYF
>TRBV30|14|TRBJ1-3
CAWSDARFRGTIYF
>TRBV6-5|14|TRBJ1-2
CASSSTGVGYGYTF
>TRBV5-1|13|TRBJ2-5
CASSSGAKETQYF
>TRBV29-1|13|TRBJ1-1
CSAGGPLNTEAFF
>TRBV6-1|16|TRBJ2-7
CASSAGLAGLSYEQYF
>TRBV4-3|15|TRBJ1-2
CASSQDRARPYGYTF
>TRBV6-1|15|TRBJ1-2
CASSPQGGQGYGYTF
>TRBV29-1|11|TRBJ1-2
CSGQLGYGYTF
>TRBV10-2|14|TRBJ2-7
CASSQQGEGYEQYF
>TRBV6-5|12|TRBJ2-1
CASSYGTNEQFF
>TRBV6-6|14|TRBJ2-7
CASSYGQRSNEQYF
>TRBV6-5|15|TRBJ2-1
CASSYGLAGEYEQFF
>TRBV6-1|15|TRBJ2-7
CASSGHATRNYEQYF
>TRBV7-9|14|TRBJ2-7
CASSLTYQGYEQYF
>TRBV28|14|TRBJ1-5
CASSPWIGYQPQHF
>TRBV29-1|14|TRBJ2-7
CSVRGGRNYYEQYF
>TRBV6-1|15|TRBJ2-4
CVSSAGLAGKNIQYF
>TRBV28|15|TRBJ2-1
CASSPRFRKNNEQFF
>TRBV28|12|TRBJ2-1
CAGSLILNEQFF
>TRBV29-1|13|TRBJ2-7
CSVEATSAHEQYF
>TRBV28|13|TRBJ1-2
CATREGGFGGYTF
>TRBV7-9|15|TRBJ2-7
CASSHSIGTPYEQYF
>TRBV6-6|15|TRBJ2-6
CASSPTVSGANVLTF
>TRBV29-1|14|TRBJ1-2
CSVEERTAGMSYTF
>TRBV11-2|11|TRBJ2-1
CASSYRLEQFF
>TRBV10-3|16|TRBJ2-3
CAISKSRQGGTDTQYF
>TRBV10-3|13|TRBJ2-3
CAISDRGSDTQYF
>TRBV10-1|15|TRBJ2-3
CASSASGGGSDTQYF
>TRBV4-2|14|TRBJ1-3
CASSQVGTRDTIYF